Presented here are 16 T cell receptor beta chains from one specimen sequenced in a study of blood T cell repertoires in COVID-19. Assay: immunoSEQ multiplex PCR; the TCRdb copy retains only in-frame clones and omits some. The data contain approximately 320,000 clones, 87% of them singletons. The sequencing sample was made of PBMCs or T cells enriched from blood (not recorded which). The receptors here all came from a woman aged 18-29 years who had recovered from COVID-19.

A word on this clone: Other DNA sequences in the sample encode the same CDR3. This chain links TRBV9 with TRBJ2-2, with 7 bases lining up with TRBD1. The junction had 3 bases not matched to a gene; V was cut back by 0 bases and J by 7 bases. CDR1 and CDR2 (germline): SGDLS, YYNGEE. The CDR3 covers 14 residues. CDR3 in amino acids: CASSVGQGSGELFF. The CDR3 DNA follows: TGTGCCAGCAGCGTAGGACAGGGCAGCGGGGAGCTGTTTTTT.

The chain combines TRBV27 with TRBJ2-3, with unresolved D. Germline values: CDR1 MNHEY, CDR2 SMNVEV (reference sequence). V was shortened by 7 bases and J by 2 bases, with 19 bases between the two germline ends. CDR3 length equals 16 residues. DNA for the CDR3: TGTGCCAGCACTTCAGGAACAATCCTTAACACAGATACGCAGTATTTT. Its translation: CASTSGTILNTDTQYF.

CDR3 bases: TGTGCCAGCAGTTTGATCAGCCAGGGCTATGAAGCTTTCTTT. Protein product: CASSLISQGYEAFF. This rearrangement joins TRBV27 to TRBJ1-1, with D maybe TRBD1 (5 bases). V was clipped by 3 bases and J by 7 bases, with 15 bases between them. CDR1 is MNHEY, CDR2 SMNVEV, per germline (reference sequence). This CDR3 has 14 amino acids.

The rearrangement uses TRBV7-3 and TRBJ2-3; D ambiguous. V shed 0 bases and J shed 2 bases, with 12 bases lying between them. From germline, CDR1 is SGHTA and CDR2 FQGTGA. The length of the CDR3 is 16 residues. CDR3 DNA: TGTGCCAGCAGCTTAACAGGCGGTAGATACACAGATACGCAGTATTTT. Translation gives CASSLTGGRYTDTQYF.

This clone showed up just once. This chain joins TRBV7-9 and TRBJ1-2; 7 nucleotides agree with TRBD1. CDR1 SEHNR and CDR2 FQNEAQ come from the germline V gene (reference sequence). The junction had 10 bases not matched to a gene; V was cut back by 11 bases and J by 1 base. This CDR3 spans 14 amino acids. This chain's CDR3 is CAALGTEDNYGYTF. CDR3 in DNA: TGTGCCGCCCTCGGGACAGAGGATAACTATGGCTACACCTTC.

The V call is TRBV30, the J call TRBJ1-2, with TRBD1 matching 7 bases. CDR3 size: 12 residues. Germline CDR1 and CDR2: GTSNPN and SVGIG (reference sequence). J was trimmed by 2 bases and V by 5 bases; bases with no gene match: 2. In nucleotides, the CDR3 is TGTGCCTGGGGGACAGAAAACTATGGCTACACCTTC. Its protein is CAWGTENYGYTF.

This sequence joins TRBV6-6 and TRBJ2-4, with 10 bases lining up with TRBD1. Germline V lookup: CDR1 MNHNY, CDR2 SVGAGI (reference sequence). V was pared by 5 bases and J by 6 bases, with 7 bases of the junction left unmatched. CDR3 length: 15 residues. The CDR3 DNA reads TGTGCCAGCAGTCCCCCGGGACAGGGGTCAAACATTCAGTACTTC. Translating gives CASSPPGQGSNIQYF.

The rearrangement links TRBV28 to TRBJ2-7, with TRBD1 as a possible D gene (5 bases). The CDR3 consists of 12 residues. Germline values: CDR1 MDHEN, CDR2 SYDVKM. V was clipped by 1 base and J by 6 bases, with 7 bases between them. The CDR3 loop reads CASSLYQGEQYF. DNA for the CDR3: TGTGCCAGCAGTTTATACCAGGGCGAGCAGTACTTC.

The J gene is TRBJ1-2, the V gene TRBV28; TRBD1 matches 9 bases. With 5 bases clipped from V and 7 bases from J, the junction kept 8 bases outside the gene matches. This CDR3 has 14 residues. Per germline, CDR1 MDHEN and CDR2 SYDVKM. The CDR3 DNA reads TGTGCCAGCAGTCACCGGGACAGGGTCACTGGCTACACCTTC. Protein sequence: CASSHRDRVTGYTF.

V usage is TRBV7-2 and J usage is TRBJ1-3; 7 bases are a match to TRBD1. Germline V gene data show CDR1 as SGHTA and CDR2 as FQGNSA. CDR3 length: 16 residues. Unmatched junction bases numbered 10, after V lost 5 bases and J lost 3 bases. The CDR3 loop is CASSAGTAELGNTIYF. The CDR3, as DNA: TGTGCCAGCAGCGCCGGGACAGCCGAACTTGGAAACACCATATATTTT.

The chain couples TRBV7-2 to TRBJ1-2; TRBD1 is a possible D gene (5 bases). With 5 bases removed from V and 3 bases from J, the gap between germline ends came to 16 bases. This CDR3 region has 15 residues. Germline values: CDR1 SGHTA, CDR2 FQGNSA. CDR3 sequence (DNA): TGTGCCAGCAGCCTGGCGGACACCACACACTATGGCTACACCTTC. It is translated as CASSLADTTHYGYTF. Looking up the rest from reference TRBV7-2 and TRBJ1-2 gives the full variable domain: GAGVSQSPSNKVTEKGKDVELRCDPISGHTALYWYRQSLGQGLEFLIYFQGNSAPDKSGLPSDRFSAERTGGSVSTLTIQRTQQEDSAVYLCASSLADTTHYGYTFGSGTRLTVV.

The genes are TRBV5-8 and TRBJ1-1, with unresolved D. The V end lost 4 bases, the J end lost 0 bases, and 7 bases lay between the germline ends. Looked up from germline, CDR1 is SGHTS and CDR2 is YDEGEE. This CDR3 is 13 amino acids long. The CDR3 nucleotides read TGTGCCAGCAGCCGGGAGATGAACACTGAAGCTTTCTTT. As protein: CASSREMNTEAFF.

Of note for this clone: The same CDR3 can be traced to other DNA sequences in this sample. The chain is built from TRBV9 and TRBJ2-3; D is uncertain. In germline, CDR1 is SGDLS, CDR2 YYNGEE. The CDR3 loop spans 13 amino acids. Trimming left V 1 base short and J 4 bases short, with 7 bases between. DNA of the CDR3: TGTGCCAGCAGCGTAAGTCCGGCAGATACGCAGTATTTT. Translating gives CASSVSPADTQYF.

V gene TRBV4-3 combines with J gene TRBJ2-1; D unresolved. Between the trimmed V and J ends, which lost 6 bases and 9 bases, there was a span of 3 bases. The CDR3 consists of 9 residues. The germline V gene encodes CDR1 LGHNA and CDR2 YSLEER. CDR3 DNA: TGCGCCAGCAGTCTTGAGCAGTTCTTC. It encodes CASSLEQFF.

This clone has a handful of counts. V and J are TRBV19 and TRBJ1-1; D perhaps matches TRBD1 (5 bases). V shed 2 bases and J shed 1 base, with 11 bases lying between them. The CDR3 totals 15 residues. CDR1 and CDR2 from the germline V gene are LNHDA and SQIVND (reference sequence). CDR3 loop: CASSISGQKNTEAFF. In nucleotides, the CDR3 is TGTGCCAGTAGTATATCAGGGCAGAAGAACACTGAAGCTTTCTTT. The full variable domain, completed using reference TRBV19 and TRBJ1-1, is DGGITQSPKYLFRKEGQNVTLSCEQNLNHDAMYWYRQDPGQGLRLIYYSQIVNDFQKGDIAEGYSVSREKKESFPLTVTSAQKNPTAFYLCASSISGQKNTEAFFGQGTRLTVV.

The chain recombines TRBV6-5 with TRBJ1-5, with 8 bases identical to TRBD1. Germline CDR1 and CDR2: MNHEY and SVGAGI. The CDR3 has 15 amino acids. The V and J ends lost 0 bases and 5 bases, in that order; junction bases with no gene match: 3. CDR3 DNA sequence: TGTGCCAGCAGTTACTCGGCCAGGGGGCATCAGCCCCAGCATTTT. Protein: CASSYSARGHQPQHF.